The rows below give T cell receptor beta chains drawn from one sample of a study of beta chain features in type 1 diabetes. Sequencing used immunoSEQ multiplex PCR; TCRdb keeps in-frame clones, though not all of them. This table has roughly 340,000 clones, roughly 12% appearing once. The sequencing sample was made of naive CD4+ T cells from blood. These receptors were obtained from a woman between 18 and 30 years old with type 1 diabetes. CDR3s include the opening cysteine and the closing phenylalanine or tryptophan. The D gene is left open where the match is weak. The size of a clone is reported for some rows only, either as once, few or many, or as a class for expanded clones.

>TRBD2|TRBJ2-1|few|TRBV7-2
TGTGCCAGCAAGGGGCAGCGGGGGGAGCAGTTCTTC
CASKGQRGEQFF
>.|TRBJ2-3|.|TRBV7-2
TGTGCCAGCAGCCCGGTCGGTGGCAGGACTAGCACAGATACGCAGTATTTT
CASSPVGGRTSTDTQYF
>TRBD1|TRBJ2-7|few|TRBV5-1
TGCGCCAGCAGCTTGGGTCAGGGGGCAACCTACGAGCAGTACTTC
CASSLGQGATYEQYF
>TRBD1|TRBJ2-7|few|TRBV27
TGTGCCAGCAGTTTGGGGACAGGGTGGTACGAGCAGTACTTC
CASSLGTGWYEQYF
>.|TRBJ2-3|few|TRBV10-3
TGTGCCATCAGTGGATCAACAGAGACAGATACGCAGTATTTT
CAISGSTETDTQYF
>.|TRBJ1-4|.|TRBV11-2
TGTGCCAGCAGCTTACTCCGTGGAGGAATTGAAAAACTGTTTTTT
CASSLLRGGIEKLFF
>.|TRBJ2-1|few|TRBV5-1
TGCGCCAGCAGGGACCCCCAGGGCTACAATGAGCAGTTCTTC
CASRDPQGYNEQFF
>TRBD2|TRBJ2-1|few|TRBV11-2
TGTGCCAGCAGCCAGGGGACTAGCGAGAACAATGAGCAGTTCTTC
CASSQGTSENNEQFF
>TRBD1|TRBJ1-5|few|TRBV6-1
TGTGCCAGCAGGGTCCAGGGGGCTCAGCCCCAGCATTTT
CASRVQGAQPQHF
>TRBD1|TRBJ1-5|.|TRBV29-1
TGCAGCGTTGAACCAGGGACAGGGAACTCATATAGCAATCAGCCCCAGCATTTT
CSVEPGTGNSYSNQPQHF
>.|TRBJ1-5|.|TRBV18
TGTGCCAGCTCCCCGTTAGGGACAACTACTAATCAGCCCCAGCATTTT
CASSPLGTTTNQPQHF
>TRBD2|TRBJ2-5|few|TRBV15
TGTGCCACCAGCAGAGAACTAGCGGGACAAGAGACCCAGTACTTC
CATSRELAGQETQYF
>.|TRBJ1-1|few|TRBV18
TGTGCCAGCTCACCACAGGAGACCATGAACACTGAAGCTTTCTTT
CASSPQETMNTEAFF
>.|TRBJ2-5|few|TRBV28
TGTGCCAGCAGTTTGGCAGGGGTGCAAGAGACCCAGTACTTC
CASSLAGVQETQYF
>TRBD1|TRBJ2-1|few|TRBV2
TGTGCCAGCCGAGGGACAGGGACCCAGTTCTTC
CASRGTGTQFF
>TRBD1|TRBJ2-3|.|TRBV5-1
TGCGCCAGCAGCTTGGTCGGGACAGGCGATACGCAGTATTTT
CASSLVGTGDTQYF
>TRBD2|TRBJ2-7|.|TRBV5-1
TGCGCCAGCAGCTTGGGACTAGCGGGGGCGGACGAGCAGTACTTC
CASSLGLAGADEQYF
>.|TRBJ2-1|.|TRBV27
TGTGCCAGCAGTTTCGGCTCCTACAATGAGCAGTTCTTC
CASSFGSYNEQFF
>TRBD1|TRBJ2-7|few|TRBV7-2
TGTGCCAGCAGCTTGGGGACAGAAGCCGAGCAGTACTTC
CASSLGTEAEQYF
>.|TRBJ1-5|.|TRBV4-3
TGCGCCAGCAGCCAAGGGGGGGGGCCCCAGCATTTT
CASSQGGGPQHF
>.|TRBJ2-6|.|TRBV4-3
TGCGCCAGCAGCCAGGGGGGGCAGTCTGGGGCCAACGTCCTGACTTTC
CASSQGGQSGANVLTF
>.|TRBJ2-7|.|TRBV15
TGTGCCACCAGCAGAGGCGGGTCAGGGGTAAGCGAGCAGTACTTC
CATSRGGSGVSEQYF
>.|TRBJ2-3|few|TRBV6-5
TGTGCCAGCAAAGTTGGCGGGATCACAGATACGCAGTATTTT
CASKVGGITDTQYF
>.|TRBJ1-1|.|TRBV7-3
TGTGCCAGCAAAAGAACGACAGCCCCGAACACTGAAGCTTTCTTT
CASKRTTAPNTEAFF
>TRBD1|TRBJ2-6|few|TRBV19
TGTGCCAGTAGTATAGGAACAGGGGGCGCCGGGGCCAACGTCCTGACTTTC
CASSIGTGGAGANVLTF
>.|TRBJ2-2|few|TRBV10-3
TGTGCCATCAGTCTCGATCGGGACACCGGGGAGCTGTTTTTT
CAISLDRDTGELFF
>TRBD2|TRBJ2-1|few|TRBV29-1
TGCAGCGTTGAGGGAGGGCTAGCGGGTTCGGGGGAGCAGTTCTTC
CSVEGGLAGSGEQFF
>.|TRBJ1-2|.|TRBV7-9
TGTGCCAGCAGCCCGGGGGGAAGTAGTGGCTACACCTTC
CASSPGGSSGYTF
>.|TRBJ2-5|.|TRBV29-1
TGCAGCGTTGCCCGAGGGGAGACCCAGTACTTC
CSVARGETQYF
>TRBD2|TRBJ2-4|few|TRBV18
TGTGCCAGCTCACTAGAGACTAGCGATTTTCAGTACTTC
CASSLETSDFQYF
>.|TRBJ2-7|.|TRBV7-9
TGTGCCAGCAGCTTAGCGGGTGCAGGGTCCGAGCAGTACTTC
CASSLAGAGSEQYF
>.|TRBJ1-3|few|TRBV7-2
TGTGCCAGCAGCCCTCCGGGTGGAAACACCATATATTTT
CASSPPGGNTIYF
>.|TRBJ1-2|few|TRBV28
TGTGCCAGCCTAGGCGGATTCGCAAGTGGCTACACCTTC
CASLGGFASGYTF
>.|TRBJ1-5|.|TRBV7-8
TGTGCCAGCAGCCTTAGATCCCAGCCCCAGCATTTT
CASSLRSQPQHF
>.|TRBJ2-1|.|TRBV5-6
TGTGCCAGCAGCTTGTTCTCACGGTGGGCAGGGTATGAGCAGTTCTTC
CASSLFSRWAGYEQFF
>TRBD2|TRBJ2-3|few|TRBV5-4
TGTGCCAGCAGCCACGGACTAGCGAGAGACACAGATACGCAGTATTTT
CASSHGLARDTDTQYF
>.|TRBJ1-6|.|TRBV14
TGTGCCAGCAGCCAAGTAGCGGGCATCCTCCACTTT
CASSQVAGILHF
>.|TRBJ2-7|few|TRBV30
TGTGCCTGGGCCCCCGAGTCGGGGAACTACGAGCAGTACTTC
CAWAPESGNYEQYF
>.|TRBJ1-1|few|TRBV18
TGTGCCAGCTCACCAACCGGGGAAGATACTGAAGCTTTCTTT
CASSPTGEDTEAFF